Below are 10 T cell receptor beta chains sequenced from a single sample in a study of technical replicates of blood from a few donors. Assay: immunoSEQ multiplex PCR; the TCRdb copy retains only in-frame clones and omits some. The data contain tens of thousands of clones, 92% of them singletons. Sequenced sample: T cells isolated from PBMCs. The receptors originated from a human donor in good health.

V usage is TRBV5-5 and J usage is TRBJ2-7; 7 bases are a match to TRBD1. This CDR3 is 14 amino acids long. The V gene end was trimmed by 4 bases and the J gene end by 4 bases; junction bases not matched to a gene: 8. From germline, CDR1 is SGHKS and CDR2 YYEKEE (reference sequence). The CDR3 DNA reads as TGTGCCAGCAGCCTCGGACAGGCCGCATACGAGCAGTACTTC. This sequence encodes CASSLGQAAYEQYF.

For the CDR3, the DNA is TGTGCCAGCAGCCAAGGGACTAGCGGGGCCTACAATGAGCAGTTCTTC. This gives the protein CASSQGTSGAYNEQFF. The gene calls are TRBV5-4 and TRBJ2-1; TRBD2 matches 13 bases. The CDR3 extends over 16 amino acids. V was clipped by 4 bases and J by 2 bases; unmatched bases: 3. Germline V CDR1 and CDR2: SGHNT, YYREEE (reference sequence).

This sequence joins TRBV14 and TRBJ1-1; D is possibly TRBD1 (5 bases). Germline V gene lookup returns CDR1 SGHDN and CDR2 FVKESK. This CDR3 comprises 15 residues. V lost 0 bases to trimming and J lost 7 bases, with 15 bases between them. The CDR3 loop is CASSQDLTSGVEAFF. CDR3 nucleotides: TGTGCCAGCAGCCAAGATTTAACATCGGGGGTTGAAGCTTTCTTT.

The genes are TRBV9 and TRBJ1-2, with TRBD1 as a possible D gene (6 bases). CDR1 is SGDLS and CDR2 is YYNGEE in the germline V gene. V lost 3 bases to trimming and J lost 7 bases, with 13 bases between them. The CDR3 sequence is 13 residues long. Here the CDR3 DNA reads TGTGCCAGCAGCGGGGGGCTCTCTCGTGGCTACACCTTC. This gives the protein CASSGGLSRGYTF. Combining the CDR3 with reference TRBV9 and TRBJ1-2 gives the whole variable domain DSGVTQTPKHLITATGQRVTLRCSPRSGDLSVYWYQQSLDQGLQFLIQYYNGEERAKGNILERFSAQQFPDLHSELNLSSLELGDSALYFCASSGGLSRGYTFGSGTRLTVV.

The rearrangement links TRBV2 to TRBJ2-7, with 7 bases that match TRBD1. The CDR3 loop spans 13 amino acids. The V segment lost 6 bases and the J segment 11 bases; nucleotides outside the gene matches: 13. Germline CDR1 SNHLY, CDR2 FYNNEI. The CDR3, as DNA: TGTGCCAGCAGAGAAACCGGGACAGTGGTTAAGTACTTC. Translation gives CASRETGTVVKYF.

The chain employs TRBV6-5 and TRBJ1-3; no clear D. CDR1 MNHEY and CDR2 SVGAGI come from the germline V gene. CDR3 length: 15 amino acids. Trimming cost V 2 bases and J 9 bases, with 17 bases left between them. For the CDR3, the DNA is TGTGCCAGCAGTTACGGTCCGGGCCCTCGGGGCACCATATATTTT. It specifies CASSYGPGPRGTIYF.

The gene calls are TRBV11-1 and TRBJ1-6; tentatively, D is TRBD1 (6 bases). There are 15 residues in the CDR3. The V end lost 1 base, the J end lost 7 bases, and 11 bases lay between the germline ends. Germline V gene lookup returns CDR1 SGHAT and CDR2 FQDESV (reference sequence). The DNA of the CDR3 is TGTGCCAGCAGCTTAGGTGGACAGAGAAATTCACCCCTCCACTTT. It is translated as CASSLGGQRNSPLHF.

The chain combines TRBV6-5 with TRBJ1-2; D is uncertain. CDR3 length: 13 residues. CDR1 and CDR2 (germline): MNHEY, SVGAGI. Trimming stripped 6 bases from V and 8 bases from J, with 16 bases between. CDR3 DNA: TGTGCCAGCAGGACGACATTGTCAAAGGGCTACACCTTC. This codes for CASRTTLSKGYTF.

The rearrangement links TRBV13 to TRBJ2-7; 7 bases align to TRBD1. The V and J ends lost 3 bases and 1 base, in that order; junction bases with no gene match: 12. The CDR3 is 17 amino acids. Looked up from germline, CDR1 is PRHDT and CDR2 is FYEKMQ (reference sequence). CDR3 region: CASSFFDRAVQSYEQYF. As DNA, the CDR3 is TGTGCCAGCAGCTTCTTTGACAGGGCGGTACAATCCTACGAGCAGTACTTC.

The rearrangement uses TRBV6-1 and TRBJ2-7; D is perhaps TRBD1 (5 bases). The germline CDR1 and CDR2 sequences are MNHNS and SASEGT. There are 13 residues in the CDR3. V gave up 2 bases and J gave up 1 base, with 6 bases separating them. CDR3 in DNA: TGTGCCAGCAGTGAACAGGGATCCTACGAGCAGTACTTC. Encoded protein: CASSEQGSYEQYF.